The clone carrying this T cell receptor (beta chain) was seen just once. What it binds is not known. These data originate in a study of T cell clonotyping in hematopoietic cell transplantation. Study information: Recipient samples before transplant were obtained post-cytoreduction. Whole-study results and caveats: Pathologically expanded recipient clonotypes increased progressively from day 30 to day 180 as diversity fell. Broader posttransplant TCR repertoire diversity was predicted by graft donor and pretransplant recipient Inverse Simpson Index values.

Specified time point: recipient sample about 28 days before transplant, after cytoreduction. The data were produced by immunoSEQ multiplex PCR, yet TCRdb's version contains in-frame clones alone and is incomplete. The sample lists some 30,000 clones, 70% to 75% seen once, with 5% to 6.5% in the top ten. This material consisted of peripheral blood mononuclear cells, taken before stem cell transplant. The clonotype comes from a man between 50 and 59 years old with myelodysplastic syndrome. Some clones in this sample may be carry-over from other donors' samples.

This CDR3 is CASSQVATNYITNYGYTF. CDR3 coding DNA: TGCGCCAGCAGCCAAGTAGCTACCAACTATATAACTAACTATGGCTACACCTTC. This chain joins TRBV4-1 and TRBJ1-2; D not resolved. The CDR3 consists of 18 residues. Germline lookup yields CDR1 MGHRA and CDR2 YSYEKL. V lost 1 base and J 0 bases, leaving 18 bases between the germline ends.